These T cell receptor beta chains were read from a single sample in a study of cytomegalovirus exposure and HLA in healthy donors. Using immunoSEQ multiplex PCR, the repertoire was profiled, and TCRdb retains in-frame clones only, with some absent. The sample shows approximately 240,000 clones, over 80% of them seen only once. Sequencing input: PBMCs. These receptors originate from a woman between 35 and 50 years old in good health and CMV-seropositive. Both conserved end residues are part of each CDR3. A D gene is named only where the DNA matches it firmly. Clone size, where shown, is once, few, many, or a class for clones that have expanded.

TRBD2 | TRBJ2-1 | - | TRBV12-5 | TGTGCTAGTGGTTTGGCCTGGACCGGGGGGTACAATGAGCAGTTCTTC | CASGLAWTGGYNEQFF
TRBD1 | TRBJ1-6 | - | TRBV2 | TGTGCCAGCTTAGGCTGGGACAGCAATTCACCCCTCCACTTT | CASLGWDSNSPLHF
TRBD2 | TRBJ2-2 | - | TRBV4-2 | TGTGCCAGCAGCCAACGGGGGGGTCCCGGGACGGTGAACACCGGGGAGCTGTTTTTT | CASSQRGGPGTVNTGELFF
- | TRBJ1-5 | - | TRBV7-9 | TGTGCCAGCAGCTTAGACGGGTTTCAGCCCCAGCATTTT | CASSLDGFQPQHF
- | TRBJ2-2 | - | TRBV6-5 | TGTGCCAGCAGTTACACCAGCGGGGAGCTGTTTTTT | CASSYTSGELFF
- | TRBJ1-2 | - | TRBV19 | TGTGCCAGTCTCCCCCCAGGCGCCTATGGCTACACCTTC | CASLPPGAYGYTF
- | TRBJ2-7 | - | TRBV5-1 | TGCGCCAGCAGCGTCGACAGAACATCCTACGAGCAGTACTTC | CASSVDRTSYEQYF
- | TRBJ2-2 | - | TRBV21-1 | TGTGCCAGCAGCAATGGGGGACAGGGAGATGCCGGGGAGCTGTTTTTT | CASSNGGQGDAGELFF
- | TRBJ1-6 | once | TRBV19 | TGTGCCAGTAGTATCGGGGGGGCGAATTCACCCCTCCACTTT | CASSIGGANSPLHF
- | TRBJ1-5 | - | TRBV12-5 | TGTGCTAGTGGTCAGGGGTCCTTGTATCAGCCCCAGCATTTT | CASGQGSLYQPQHF
TRBD1 | TRBJ2-5 | - | TRBV7-8 | TGTGCCAGTCGTGCAGGGGGCCTTAACCAAGAGACCCAGTACTTC | CASRAGGLNQETQYF
- | TRBJ1-2 | - | TRBV5-4 | TGTGCCAGCAGCTTGGCCCAGGGGAGTGACTACACCTTC | CASSLAQGSDYTF
- | TRBJ1-1 | - | TRBV30 | TGTGCCTGGGCTGCGAGGGCCTTGGGGAACACTGAAGCTTTCTTT | CAWAARALGNTEAFF
- | TRBJ2-7 | - | TRBV4-2 | TGTGCCAGCAGCCAAGATCTTCAGTCGACATTTACCTACGAGCAGTACTTC | CASSQDLQSTFTYEQYF
- | TRBJ2-2 | - | TRBV13 | TGTGCCAGCAGCTTAACGGGTACCGGGGAGCTGTTTTTT | CASSLTGTGELFF
- | TRBJ1-2 | - | TRBV5-4 | TGTGCCAGCAGCTTGGTCGGTACAGACTATGGCTACACCTTC | CASSLVGTDYGYTF
- | TRBJ1-2 | - | TRBV6-4 | TGTGCCAGCAGTGACACTGGGGGGGGCGATGGCTACACCTTC | CASSDTGGGDGYTF
- | TRBJ1-4 | - | TRBV19 | TGTGCCAGTAGTCGTTACAGTTCAACTAATGAAAAACTGTTTTTT | CASSRYSSTNEKLFF
- | TRBJ2-5 | - | TRBV10-3 | TGTGCCATCAGTGGAAGCATAGGGGATCACTGGGAGACCCAGTACTTC | CAISGSIGDHWETQYF
TRBD2 | TRBJ2-3 | once | TRBV28 | TGTGCCAGCAGTCGTAGCGGGGGAGGTGTTTATACGCAGTATTTT | CASSRSGGGVYTQYF
TRBD1 | TRBJ1-5 | - | TRBV6-5 | TGTGCCAGCAGACCGACAGGGAACAATCAGCCCCAGCATTTT | CASRPTGNNQPQHF
- | TRBJ1-3 | - | TRBV15 | TGTGCCACCAGCAGAACATACACTGGAAACACCATATATTTT | CATSRTYTGNTIYF
- | TRBJ1-5 | - | TRBV2 | TGTGCCAGCAGTCAAGGGTACACAGGCAATCAGCCCCAGCATTTT | CASSQGYTGNQPQHF
TRBD2 | TRBJ2-7 | - | TRBV5-1 | TGCGCCAGCAGCCCTAGCGGGAGGGCCTCCGAGCAGTACTTC | CASSPSGRASEQYF
- | TRBJ2-7 | - | TRBV7-2 | TGTGCCAGCAGCAACGTACTAGAGGGCTACGAGCAGTACTTC | CASSNVLEGYEQYF
- | TRBJ1-1 | - | TRBV4-2 | TGTGCCAGCAGCCAAGTGGCCGTTTTTCGGAACACTGAAGCTTTCTTT | CASSQVAVFRNTEAFF
- | TRBJ2-3 | - | TRBV9 | TGTGCCAGCAGCGCAGTAGGGGGTTACACAGATACGCAGTATTTT | CASSAVGGYTDTQYF
- | TRBJ2-5 | - | TRBV9 | TGTGCCAGCAGCCCCGTGGGGGCAGGGGCAGGGACCCAGTACTTC | CASSPVGAGAGTQYF
- | TRBJ2-7 | once | TRBV7-8 | TGTGCCAGCAGCCTGACATTTTTATCCTACGAGCAGTACTTC | CASSLTFLSYEQYF
TRBD1 | TRBJ1-5 | few | TRBV5-6 | TGTGCCAGCAGCTTGGGACAGGGGAGTAATCAGCCCCAGCATTTT | CASSLGQGSNQPQHF
TRBD1 | TRBJ2-1 | - | TRBV7-3 | TGTGCCAGCAGCTCCACAGGGGTAGGATCCTACAATGAGCAGTTCTTC | CASSSTGVGSYNEQFF
TRBD1 | TRBJ1-2 | - | TRBV4-3 | TGCGCCAGCAGCCAAGAGGACAGGGTAGACTATGGCTACACCTTC | CASSQEDRVDYGYTF
TRBD2 | TRBJ2-3 | - | TRBV4-1 | TGCGCCAGCAGCCAGCCCGGGACTAGCGGGGGGGTTGGTGGCACAGATACGCAGTATTTT | CASSQPGTSGGVGGTDTQYF
- | TRBJ2-3 | - | TRBV4-3 | TGCGCCAGCTCGACAGGGATGGGAGGAGATACGCAGTATTTT | CASSTGMGGDTQYF
- | TRBJ1-1 | - | TRBV7-2 | TGTGCCAGCAAAAGGGGAACCACTGAAGCTTTCTTT | CASKRGTTEAFF
TRBD1 | TRBJ2-5 | - | TRBV11-3 | TGTGCCAGCAGCGAGACAGGGGGCCGGGAGACCCAGTACTTC | CASSETGGRETQYF
- | TRBJ1-6 | - | TRBV18 | TGTGCCAGCTCACCAGCGGGTCCCCATAATTCACCCCTCCACTTT | CASSPAGPHNSPLHF
TRBD2 | TRBJ2-2 | - | TRBV2 | TGTGCCAGCAGTGTTTCGAGCGGGAGAGGGGTCGGGGAGCTGTTTTTT | CASSVSSGRGVGELFF
TRBD2 | TRBJ2-3 | - | TRBV29-1 | TGCAGCGTTGAAAGGCTAGCGGGGACAGATACGCAGTATTTT | CSVERLAGTDTQYF
TRBD1 | TRBJ2-2 | - | TRBV7-8 | TGTGCCAGCAGCTACTTCCAGGGGGCCGGGGAGCTGTTTTTT | CASSYFQGAGELFF
- | TRBJ1-2 | once | TRBV5-4 | TGTGCCAGCAGCTTGGACGCCGCGGGGTCATCCGGCTACACCTTC | CASSLDAAGSSGYTF
TRBD1 | TRBJ2-1 | - | TRBV4-1 | TGCGCCAGCAGCCGCGAGGACAGGGAGTACAATGAGCAGTTCTTC | CASSREDREYNEQFF
TRBD1 | TRBJ1-2 | - | TRBV19 | TGTGCCAGTACCCTTGACAGGGTCTATGGCTACACCTTC | CASTLDRVYGYTF
- | TRBJ1-3 | - | TRBV5-1 | TGCGCCAGCAGCTTGGATCTAGGAGGAAACACCATATATTTT | CASSLDLGGNTIYF
- | TRBJ1-2 | - | TRBV7-9 | TGTGCCAGCAGCTTATCGCGGGGAGGCTATGGCTACACCTTC | CASSLSRGGYGYTF
- | TRBJ2-2 | once | TRBV10-2 | TGCGCCAGCAGTGAGTCAGGACAGAACACCGGGGAGCTGTTTTTT | CASSESGQNTGELFF
TRBD1 | TRBJ1-1 | once | TRBV9 | TGTGCCAGCAGCGTCGGGACAGGGGAAGGTGAAGCTTTCTTT | CASSVGTGEGEAFF
- | TRBJ1-6 | - | TRBV4-3 | TGCGCCAGCAGCCAAGGCAGGGGCTCAAATTCACCCCTCCACTTT | CASSQGRGSNSPLHF